This T cell receptor (beta chain) derives from a study of T cell responses to AZD1222 COVID-19 vaccine. General study results and limits: Two AZD1222 doses significantly raised spike-specific TCR breadth and depth over controls.

Germline values: CDR1 LNHDA, CDR2 SQIVND (reference sequence). The ends were cut back, 5 bases at V and 4 bases at J, with 9 bases in the middle. This CDR3 has 13 residues. In regard to this clone: Its target is not known.

Some second doses came at about 4 weeks and others at about 12 weeks; these were pooled. Some clones are missing from TCRdb's copy, which holds only in-frame ones; the method was immunoSEQ multiplex PCR. The repertoire consists of approximately 82,000 clones, with roughly 92% occurring once and the leading ten covering under 3.5%. Specimen: peripheral blood, collected 28 days after the second AZD1222 dose. The receptor was derived from an adult who received the AZD1222 COVID-19 vaccine. J is TRBJ1-5 and V is TRBV19; TRBD1 might be the D (6 bases). CDR3 region: CASSWQGNQPQHF. DNA of the CDR3: TGTGCCAGTAGTTGGCAGGGGAATCAGCCCCAGCATTTT.